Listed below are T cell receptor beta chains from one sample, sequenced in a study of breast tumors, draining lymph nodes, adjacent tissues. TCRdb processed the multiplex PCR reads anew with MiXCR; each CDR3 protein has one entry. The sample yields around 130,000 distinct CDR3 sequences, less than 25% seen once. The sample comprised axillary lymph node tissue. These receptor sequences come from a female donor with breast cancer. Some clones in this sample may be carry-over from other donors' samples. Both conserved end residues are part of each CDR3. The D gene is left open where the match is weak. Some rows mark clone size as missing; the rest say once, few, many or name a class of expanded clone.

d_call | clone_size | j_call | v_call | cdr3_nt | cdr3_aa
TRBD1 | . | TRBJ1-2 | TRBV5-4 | TGTGCCAGCAGCTGGGACAGGGGGGCAGTAGGCTACACCTTC | CASSWDRGAVGYTF
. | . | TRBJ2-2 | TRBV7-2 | TGTGCCAGCAGCTTAGAGATGGGGGAGCTGTTTTTT | CASSLEMGELFF
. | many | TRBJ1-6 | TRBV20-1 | TGCAGTGCTAGTTGGGGTCGGGATTCACCCCTCCACTTT | CSASWGRDSPLHF
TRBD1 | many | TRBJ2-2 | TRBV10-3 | TGTGCCATCAGTGAAGGGGACAGTAACACCGGGGAGCTGTTTTTT | CAISEGDSNTGELFF
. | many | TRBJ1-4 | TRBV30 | TGTGCCTGGAGTGTAGTGGGAGGGGGTGAAAAACTGTTTTTT | CAWSVVGGGEKLFF
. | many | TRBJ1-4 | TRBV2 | TGTGCCAGCAGTCCGTTGGGACGCAGGGAAACTAATGAAAAACTGTTTTTT | CASSPLGRRETNEKLFF
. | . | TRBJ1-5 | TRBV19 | TGTGCCAGCGCCGAAAAGACAGGATTATATAGCAATCAGCCCCAGCATTTT | CASAEKTGLYSNQPQHF
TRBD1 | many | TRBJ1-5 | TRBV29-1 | TGCAGCGTGGGGACAGGCCACCCCAATCAGCCCCAGCATTTT | CSVGTGHPNQPQHF
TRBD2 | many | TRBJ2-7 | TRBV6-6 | TGTGCCAGCAGCTTCGGGACTAGCGGCTACGAGCAGTACTTC | CASSFGTSGYEQYF
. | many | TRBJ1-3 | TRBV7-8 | TGTGCCAGCAGCTTCGGATCTGGCTCTGGAAACACCATATATTTT | CASSFGSGSGNTIYF
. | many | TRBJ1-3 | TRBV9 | TGTGCCAGCAGCGCCTCGGTAACGATTGGAAACACCATATATTTT | CASSASVTIGNTIYF
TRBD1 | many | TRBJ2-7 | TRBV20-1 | TGCAGTGCTAGTGACAGGGACTACGAGCAGTACTTC | CSASDRDYEQYF
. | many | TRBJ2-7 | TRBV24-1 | TGTGCCACTCCCATACCTACTTCCGGGCATAGCTACGAGCAGTACTTC | CATPIPTSGHSYEQYF
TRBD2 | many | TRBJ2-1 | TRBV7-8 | TGTGCCAGCAGCACCGGGGTGGGGACTAGTCGGTTCTTC | CASSTGVGTSRFF
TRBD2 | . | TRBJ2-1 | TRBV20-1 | TGCAGTGCTAGAGATGGGGCTAGCGGTTCCTACAATGAGCAGTTCTTC | CSARDGASGSYNEQFF
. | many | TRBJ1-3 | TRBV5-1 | TGCGCCAGCAGCCCCCGCGTCGGGGCTGGAAACACCATATATTTT | CASSPRVGAGNTIYF
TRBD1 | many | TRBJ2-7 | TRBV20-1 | TGCAGTGCTTTTTCCGGGGACAGCTCCTACGAGCAGTACTTC | CSAFSGDSSYEQYF
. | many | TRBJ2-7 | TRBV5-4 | TGTGCCAGCAGCTCATTTTCGGTGCGGGGTGTTTCCTACGAGCAGTACTTC | CASSSFSVRGVSYEQYF
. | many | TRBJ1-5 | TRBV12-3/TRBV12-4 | TGTGCCAGCAACCTGTCACCCCAGCCCCAGCATTTT | CASNLSPQPQHF
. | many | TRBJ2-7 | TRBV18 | TGTGCCAGCTCCCCCGGGCCAGCATACGAGCAGTACTTC | CASSPGPAYEQYF
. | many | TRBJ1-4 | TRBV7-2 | TGTGCCAGCAGCTTAGCCTCGGGGGTGGGTGAAAAACTGTTTTTT | CASSLASGVGEKLFF
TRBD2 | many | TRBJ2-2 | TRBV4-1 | TGCGCCAGCGGGAGCGGGAGCGCCGGGGAGCTGTTTTTT | CASGSGSAGELFF
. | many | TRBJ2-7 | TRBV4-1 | TGCGCCAGCAGCCCAGAACCCGGACAGTCCTACGAGCAGTACTTC | CASSPEPGQSYEQYF
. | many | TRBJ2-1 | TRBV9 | TGTGCCAGCAGCGTAGAAAGGGAGAACAATGAGCAGTTCTTC | CASSVERENNEQFF
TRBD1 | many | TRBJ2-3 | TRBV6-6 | TGTGCCAGCAGTTACCGGGACAGGACGACAGATACGCAGTATTTT | CASSYRDRTTDTQYF
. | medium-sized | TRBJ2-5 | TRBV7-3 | TGTGCCAGCAGCTTAAGGTCCCAAGAGACCCAGTACTTC | CASSLRSQETQYF
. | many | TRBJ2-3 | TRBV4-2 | TGTGCCAGCAGCCAGCGGGACACAGATACGCAGTATTTT | CASSQRDTDTQYF
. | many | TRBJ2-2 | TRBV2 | TGTGCCAGCAGTACGGGACAAAGGATTAACACCGGGGAGCTGTTTTTT | CASSTGQRINTGELFF
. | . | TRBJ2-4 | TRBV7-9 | TGTGCCAGCAGCTTAGGACAGCGGGCGGACATTCAGTACTTC | CASSLGQRADIQYF
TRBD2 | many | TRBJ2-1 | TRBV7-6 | TGTGCCAGCAGCTTAGTAGCGGGCCAACAGTACCAGTTCTTC | CASSLVAGQQYQFF
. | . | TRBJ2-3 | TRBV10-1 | TGCGCCAGCAGTGAGCCTATCACAGATATGCAGTATTTT | CASSEPITDMQYF
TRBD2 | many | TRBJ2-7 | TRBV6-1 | TGTGCCAGCAGTGAAAAGACTAGCGGGATATCCTACGAGCAGTACTTC | CASSEKTSGISYEQYF
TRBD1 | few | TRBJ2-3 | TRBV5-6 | TGTGCCAGCAGCCCGGACAGGGGGCTGGCAGATACGCAGTATTTT | CASSPDRGLADTQYF
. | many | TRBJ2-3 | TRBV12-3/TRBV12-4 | TGTGCCAGCAGTCCCTCAGGGGGGGCCATAGATACGCAGTATTTT | CASSPSGGAIDTQYF
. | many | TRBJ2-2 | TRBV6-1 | TGTGCCACCATAAGCGGGCCCGCCGGGGAGCTGTTTTTT | CATISGPAGELFF
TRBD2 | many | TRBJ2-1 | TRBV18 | TGTGCCAGCTCATCAACTAGCGGGAGGGCCGATGAGCAGTTCTTC | CASSSTSGRADEQFF
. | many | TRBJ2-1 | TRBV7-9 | TGTGCCAGCAGCTTAAGTCGTAGTGAGCAGTTCTTC | CASSLSRSEQFF
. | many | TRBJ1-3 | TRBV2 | TGTGCCAGCAGTCTACAGGGCGTTGGAAACACCATATATTTT | CASSLQGVGNTIYF
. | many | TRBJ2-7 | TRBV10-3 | TGTGCCATCAGTGCGACCCAGGGCACTTACGAGCAGTACTTC | CAISATQGTYEQYF
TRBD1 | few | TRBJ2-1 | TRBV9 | TGTGCCAGCAGCGTCGGGACAGCCACCTACAATGAGCAGTTCTTC | CASSVGTATYNEQFF
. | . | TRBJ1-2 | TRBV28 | TGTGCCAGCAGTTTCGGTAGGGGTCTTCTTGGCTACACCTTC | CASSFGRGLLGYTF